This TCR beta chain was captured in a study of cytomegalovirus exposure and HLA in healthy donors. The PCR ran on 60 Vbeta and 13 Jbeta primers. Authors' processing steps: Unique TCR beta chains numbered about 79 million in a later analysis, with about 11 million shared. Repertoires were generated with immunoSEQ multiplex PCR, while TCRdb's copy carries only in-frame clones and drops some. The DNA was the basis for D and trimming; V, J and clone size are from that table. The sample lists about 160,000 clones; roughly four fifths were seen once. For this clone: What it binds is not known.

Points from the study as a whole: Per published accounts, TCR beta sequences correctly predicted the HLA-A and HLA-B alleles of most subjects. According to a later analysis, most TCR beta chains associated with CMV appeared HLA-restricted. Of the V segments, some could not be distinguished, including TRBV6-2 and TRBV6-3, and were excluded.

Trimming pared 8 bases from V and 3 bases from J, leaving 14 bases between. Per the germline V gene, CDR1 is LNHDA and CDR2 is SQIVND (reference sequence). The CDR3 sequence is 13 residues long. V gene TRBV19 combines with J gene TRBJ2-7; a weak D match, TRBD1 (6 bases). The sequenced material came from PBMCs. This receptor was identified in a woman between 45 and 60 years old in good health and CMV-seronegative. CDR3 sequence (DNA): TGTGCCAGTGGTACGGACAGAGACTACGAGCAGTACTTC. Its protein is CASGTDRDYEQYF.